These 21 T cell receptor beta chains were sequenced from one sample in a study of regulatory T cells in long-lasting Graves disease. The time point: newly diagnosed GD, antithyroid drugs for less than 3 months. Generation of the TCR library employed RNA extracted from PBMCs. To make TCR beta libraries, researchers used iRepertoire HTBI primers and Arm-PCR of CDR3 regions. One entry per CDR3 protein, called by TCRdb with MiXCR from the multiplex PCR reads. This sample has approximately 400,000 distinct CDR3 sequences, with 12% found just once. These data are also associated with another study on T cells in Graves' hyperthyroidism and ophthalmopathy.

The sample here was peripheral blood mononuclear cells (PBMCs), taken at new diagnosis, from a patient treated with antithyroid drugs. These receptors originate from a woman aged 18-30 years with Graves disease.

The chain couples TRBV9 to TRBJ2-3; 7 bases align to TRBD2. V shed 3 bases, J shed 0 bases, and the junction held 4 bases outside the gene matches. The CDR3 is 15 amino acids. Germline V gives CDR1 SGDLS, CDR2 YYNGEE. The DNA of the CDR3 is TGTGCCAGCAGCGGCGGGGGACTTAGCACAGATACGCAGTATTTT. The encoded protein is CASSGGGLSTDTQYF.

This chain connects TRBV30 to TRBJ2-7; 9 bases match TRBD1. Germline CDR1 GTSNPN, CDR2 SVGIG (reference sequence). The CDR3 is 14 amino acids. V lost 2 bases and J lost 6; bases outside the gene matches: 8. For the CDR3, the DNA is TGTGCCTGGAGTTTCCCGGGACAGGGAGGCGAGCAGTACGTC. This gives the protein CAWSFPGQGGEQYV.

The chain couples TRBV6-1 to TRBJ2-4; a possible D gene is TRBD2 (7 bases). The V and J ends lost 5 bases and 3 bases respectively, with 17 bases between them. The CDR3 extends over 16 amino acids. Germline V gene data show CDR1 as MNHNS and CDR2 as SASEGT. The chain's CDR3 is CASSPERGGFKNIQYF. The CDR3 DNA reads as TGTGCCAGCAGTCCCGAGAGGGGGGGATTCAAAAACATTCAGTACTTC.

This clonotype was detected many times. CDR3 sequence: CASSLALRQMNTEAFF. CDR3 bases: TGTGCCAGCAGCTTGGCCTTGCGGCAGATGAACACTGAAGCTTTCTTT. The chain links TRBV5-5 to TRBJ1-1; no reliable D call. V gave up 0 bases and J gave up 0 bases, with 12 bases separating them. Germline lookup yields CDR1 SGHKS and CDR2 YYEKEE (reference sequence). The CDR3 loop spans 16 amino acids. Looking up the rest from reference TRBV5-5 and TRBJ1-1 gives the full variable domain: DAGVTQSPTHLIKTRGQQVTLRCSPISGHKSVSWYQQVLGQGPQFIFQYYEKEERGRGNFPDRFSARQFPNYSSELNVNALLLGDSALYLCASSLALRQMNTEAFFGQGTRLTVV.

The chain is built from TRBV30 and TRBJ2-1; 9 bases align to TRBD2. CDR1 and CDR2 (germline): GTSNPN, SVGIG (reference sequence). The CDR3 covers 20 residues. V was clipped by 4 bases and J by 0 bases; unmatched bases: 19. CDR3 sequence reads: CAWTGVAGEPPPYSYNEQFF. CDR3 DNA: TGTGCCTGGACTGGAGTAGCGGGGGAACCGCCGCCCTACTCCTACAATGAGCAGTTCTTC.

Comment on this clonotype: A much larger clone lies a single base off, so this may be a read error. The chain employs TRBV7-2 and TRBJ2-1; 7 positions agree with TRBD2. Trimming at V came to 5 bases and at J to 8 bases, leaving 21 bases not matched to a gene. This CDR3 has 18 amino acids. CDR1 is SGHTA, CDR2 FQGNSA, per germline. The CDR3 sequence is CASSHRTGGRVLFDEQFF. In DNA form, the CDR3 reads TGTGCCAGCAGCCACAGGACTGGCGGGAGAGTCCTTTTCGATGAGCAGTTCTTC. The full variable domain, its missing parts supplied by reference TRBV7-2 and TRBJ2-1, is GAGVSQSPSNKVTEKGKDVELRCDPISGHTALYWYRQSLGQGLEFLIYFQGNSAPDKSGLPSDRFSAERTGGSVSTLTIQRTQQEDSAVYLCASSHRTGGRVLFDEQFFGPGTRLTVL.

This clonotype was observed at least ten times. This sequence joins TRBV7-3 and TRBJ1-2; D remains unclear. V was shortened by 2 bases and J by 2 bases, with 12 bases between the two germline ends. The germline gives CDR1 SGHTA, CDR2 FQGTGA. The CDR3 covers 15 residues. The CDR3 protein is CASSLEAGQNYGYTF. DNA of the CDR3: TGTGCCAGCAGCTTAGAGGCAGGTCAGAACTATGGCTACACCTTC. Using reference TRBV7-3 and TRBJ1-2 for the parts outside the CDR3, the full variable domain is GAGVSQTPSNKVTEKGKYVELRCDPISGHTALYWYRQSLGQGPEFLIYFQGTGAADDSGLPNDRFFAVRPEGSVSTLKIQRTERGDSAVYLCASSLEAGQNYGYTFGSGTRLTVV.

The sample holds a few counts of this clonotype. The chain combines TRBV20-1 with TRBJ1-1, with D hard to call. The CDR3 totals 17 residues. The ends were cut back, 0 bases at V and 0 bases at J, with 17 bases in the middle. Germline V gene data show CDR1 as DFQATT and CDR2 as SNEGSKA (reference sequence). CDR3 bases: TGCAGTGCTAGAGATCCCCGGACGGGAGACTTGAACACTGAAGCTTTCTTT. Its protein product is CSARDPRTGDLNTEAFF.

The chain recombines TRBV28 with TRBJ2-3, with 7 bases lining up with TRBD1. The V and J ends lost 7 bases and 6 bases, in that order; junction bases with no gene match: 19. The CDR3 runs to 17 residues. Germline assignment: CDR1 MDHEN and CDR2 SYDVKM. Here the CDR3 reads CASTRSTTGASRDTQYF. CDR3 DNA: TGTGCCAGCACCCGATCCACTACAGGGGCCTCGAGGGATACGCAGTATTTT.

The gene calls are TRBV20-1 and TRBJ2-1, with 10 nucleotides matching TRBD2. The CDR3 runs 14 residues. CDR1 DFQATT and CDR2 SNEGSKA come from the germline V gene (reference sequence). J gave up 1 base and V 5 bases, and 2 bases lay outside the gene matches. CDR3 region: CSALAGESYNEQFF. The DNA for the CDR3 is TGCAGTGCTCTAGCGGGAGAATCCTACAATGAGCAGTTCTTC.

Many counts were recorded for this clonotype. This chain uses TRBV19 with TRBJ1-1; weak D call: TRBD1 (6 bases). The CDR3 totals 15 residues. Germline V CDR1 and CDR2: LNHDA, SQIVND (reference sequence). Trimming shortened V by 9 bases and J by 1 base, and 18 bases separated the two germline ends. The CDR3 bases are TGTGCCAGCAGAACGTTGGGACACGGGAACACTGAAGCTTTCTTT. It specifies CASRTLGHGNTEAFF.

This clonotype was seen at least ten times. The chain carries TRBV28 and TRBJ1-5; D unresolved. Germline V lookup: CDR1 MDHEN, CDR2 SYDVKM. The CDR3 is made up of 16 amino acids. V dropped 3 bases and J dropped 6 bases, with 18 bases sitting between them. CDR3: CASSFGNSGLLQPQHF. CDR3 sequence (DNA): TGTGCCAGCAGTTTCGGAAACAGCGGCTTACTTCAGCCCCAGCATTTT. The full variable domain, rest sourced from reference TRBV28 and TRBJ1-5, is DVKVTQSSRYLVKRTGEKVFLECVQDMDHENMFWYRQDPGLGLRLIYFSYDVKMKEKGDIPEGYSVSREKKERFSLILESASTNQTSMYLCASSFGNSGLLQPQHFGDGTRLSIL.

A word on this clonotype: One base separates it from a far larger clone, so it is likely a read error. The rearrangement uses TRBV6-1 and TRBJ2-5, with TRBD1 as a possible D gene (7 bases). Per germline, CDR1 MNHNS and CDR2 SASEGT. V lost 3 bases, J lost 0 bases, and 14 bases lay in between. This CDR3 spans 16 amino acids. The CDR3 is CASSDPGGKYQETQYF. CDR3 nucleotide sequence: TGTGCCAGCAGTGATCCAGGGGGGAAGTACCAAGAGACCCAGTACTTC.

This clonotype showed up just a few times. The chain has TRBV11-3 and TRBJ2-1, with unresolved D. With 2 bases removed from V and 4 bases from J, the gap between germline ends came to 21 bases. Looked up from germline, CDR1 is SGHNT and CDR2 is YENEEA. This CDR3 is built from 18 residues. Here the CDR3 reads CASSLHPSKSLVYNEQFF. In nucleotides, the CDR3 is TGTGCCAGCAGCTTACACCCCTCCAAAAGCTTGGTTTACAATGAGCAGTTCTTC.

The sample holds many counts of this clonotype. This chain connects TRBV5-5 to TRBJ2-7, with a tentative D call TRBD2 (5 bases). The CDR3 is made up of 12 amino acids. V was cut by 4 bases and J by 6 bases, with 11 bases left in between. Germline V lookup: CDR1 SGHKS, CDR2 YYEKEE (reference sequence). The CDR3 here is CASSIVAGEQYF. The CDR3 DNA is TGTGCCAGCAGCATCGTCGCGGGCGAGCAGTACTTC.

As DNA, the CDR3 is TGTGCCAGCAGCGCAGGGGGGGGGCTTGTTGGTAATGAAAAACTGTTTTTT. Its protein is CASSAGGGLVGNEKLFF. This chain connects TRBV7-2 to TRBJ1-4; 7 nucleotides align to TRBD1. Trimming cost V 5 bases and J 4 bases; bases outside gene matches: 13. The CDR3 is 17 amino acids. CDR1 is SGHTA and CDR2 is FQGNSA in the germline V gene. The entire variable domain, with the rest obtained from reference TRBV7-2 and TRBJ1-4, is as follows: GAGVSQSPSNKVTEKGKDVELRCDPISGHTALYWYRQSLGQGLEFLIYFQGNSAPDKSGLPSDRFSAERTGGSVSTLTIQRTQQEDSAVYLCASSAGGGLVGNEKLFFGSGTQLSVL.

In its sample, this clonotype was seen once. A read error may be the cause here, since a much bigger clone is one base away. The chain links TRBV29-1 to TRBJ2-1; the D is unclear. Germline V gives CDR1 SQVTM, CDR2 ANQGSEA. This CDR3 has 11 amino acids. The CDR3 reads CSTGEGNERFF. CDR3 nucleotides: TGCAGCACTGGGGAAGGGAATGAGCGGTTCTTC.

This clonotype appeared many times. The V call is TRBV20-1, the J call TRBJ2-3; the D is unclear. Germline assignment: CDR1 DFQATT and CDR2 SNEGSKA (reference sequence). Between the trimmed V and J ends, which lost 5 bases and 6 bases, there was a span of 15 bases. The CDR3 is 13 amino acids. The CDR3 region is CSASGVSRDTQYF. CDR3 coding DNA: TGCAGTGCTTCCGGAGTGTCTAGGGATACGCAGTATTTT.

At least ten counts were recorded for this clonotype. The chain combines TRBV12-5 with TRBJ1-1; D unresolved. V was clipped by 6 bases and J by 3 bases, with 11 bases between them. The CDR3 is 13 amino acids. CDR1 and CDR2 (germline): LGHNT, FRNRAP. CDR3 region: CASGSSGYTEAFF. The CDR3 DNA sequence: TGTGCTAGTGGCAGTTCTGGGTACACTGAAGCTTTCTTT.

In this sample, this clonotype turned up many times. The genes are TRBV28 and TRBJ2-1, with D maybe TRBD1 (5 bases). There are 11 residues in the CDR3. Trimming took 5 bases from V and 9 from J, leaving 8 bases between them. Germline CDR1 and CDR2: MDHEN and SYDVKM. In DNA form, the CDR3 reads TGTGCCAGCAGTCAGGGCAGTGAGCAGTTCTTC. Its translation: CASSQGSEQFF.

This clonotype was detected ten times or more. The V gene is TRBV20-1, the J gene TRBJ1-1, with D perhaps matching TRBD1 (5 bases). CDR3 length: 11 amino acids. Per germline, CDR1 DFQATT and CDR2 SNEGSKA (reference sequence). V was shortened by 2 bases and J by 9 bases, with 10 bases between the two germline ends. The CDR3 DNA reads TGCAGTGCTAGAAAGGGGACCCAAGCTTTCTTT. Translating gives CSARKGTQAFF.